This TCR beta chain appears in the sequencing data of a study of primary melanoma T cells and metastatic recurrence (dated by TCRdb to 2020 to 2022). At the level of the whole study: A total of approximately 200 primary melanomas made up the cohort, all of stage T2 to T4 and more than 1 mm thick. The sequencing-derived T-cell fraction was compared with histopathological grading of tumor-infiltrating lymphocytes. The study tested whether T-cell fraction and T-cell repertoire clonality in primary melanoma tumors predicted patient outcome. The T-cell fraction measured by TCR beta sequencing was compared against progression-free survival as the clinical outcome. The full study reports these points: A T-cell fraction above 20% appeared protective regardless of ulceration status, mitotic rate or nodal disease. Progression-free survival was reportedly predicted by the tumor T-cell fraction independently of thickness, ulceration, mitotic rate and age. Reportedly, adding T-cell fraction to tumor thickness improved progression-free survival prediction more than adding any other histopathological variable did. An effective T-cell-mediated antitumor response in primary melanoma was framed by the authors only as a suggestion, not a demonstrated mechanism.

Each patient's primary melanoma had been surgically resected and was viewed as potentially curable, though still at risk of metastatic recurrence. For this chain, trimming is 2 bases at the V end and 1 base at the J end, and the number of junction bases without a gene match is 3. Sequences MNHGY (CDR1) and SAAAGT (CDR2) are obtained from the germline V gene. Including the terminal cysteine and phenylalanine, the CDR3 comprises 16 residues. This entry keeps only the CDR3 DNA: 48 bases, framed from base 1. As to this clone: Its cognate antigen has yet to be identified. Base qualities were left out, and no much larger clone turns up one base away.

Library prep was done by the immunoSEQ multiplex PCR assay. High-throughput sequencing of the T-cell receptor beta chain was performed on primary melanoma tumor tissue. The original pipeline was this. TCRB CDR3 sharing between samples and the distribution of insertions and deletions were included in the repertoire analyses. A gradient-boosted model ranked the predictive value of the T-cell fraction against histopathological variables. The immuneACCESS repertoire file appears here via TCRdb, limited to in-frame rearrangements. These files lack a portion of the clones; in checked studies, under half of the deficit traces to unresolved V genes, and the cause of the others is not known. The V and J calls and the clone size are those of that table, but D and trimming were determined from the DNA. The sample table lists about 450 clones, 78% of them with a count of one. The top ten clones comprise 15% to 17% of the sample.

Recombination connected TRBV6-8 to TRBJ2-5; TRBD2 aligns with 11 central bases. This receptor was identified in a human donor with melanoma. The source material was melanoma tumor tissue. The CDR3 sequence is CASSYGSGRVQETQYF. The DNA reads as follows: TGTGCCAGCAGTTACGGTAGCGGGAGGGTCCAAGAGACCCAGTACTTC.